The rows below give T cell receptor beta chains drawn from one sample of a study of beta chain features in type 1 diabetes. Method: immunoSEQ multiplex PCR; TCRdb's copy keeps in-frame clones and lacks some. The repertoire holds about 210,000 clones, approximately 11% seen once, with approximately 1.3% in the top ten. Sequenced material: central memory CD4+ T cells from blood. The receptors stem from a man aged 18 to 29 in good health. The CDR3 runs from the conserved cysteine through the conserved F or W. D genes are given only for firm matches. The size field is filled for only some rows; it gives once, few, many or a size class.

V gene	J gene	CDR3 length	D gene	clone size	CDR3 protein	CDR3 DNA
TRBV5-6	TRBJ2-6	15	-	many	CASSLGVSGANVLTF	TGTGCCAGCAGCTTGGGAGTCTCTGGGGCCAACGTCCTGACTTTC
TRBV2	TRBJ2-3	12	-	-	CASSEFGDTQYF	TGTGCCAGCAGTGAGTTCGGGGATACGCAGTATTTT
TRBV27	TRBJ2-1	18	TRBD2	-	CASSIGTSGIRIHNEQFF	TGTGCCAGCAGTATCGGGACTAGCGGAATCCGAATTCACAATGAGCAGTTCTTC
TRBV9	TRBJ2-1	13	-	few	CASSVEAIAEQFF	TGTGCCAGCAGCGTAGAGGCAATCGCCGAGCAGTTCTTC
TRBV7-9	TRBJ2-5	13	TRBD2	few	CASGLAAGETQYF	TGTGCCAGCGGACTAGCGGCGGGAGAGACCCAGTACTTC
TRBV29-1	TRBJ2-1	13	TRBD2	few	CSGKAGTYNEQFF	TGCAGCGGGAAAGCGGGAACCTACAATGAGCAGTTCTTC
TRBV5-1	TRBJ2-5	14	-	few	CASRIRGDQETQYF	TGCGCCAGCAGAATCAGGGGCGACCAAGAGACCCAGTACTTC
TRBV7-9	TRBJ2-5	14	-	few	CASSFPRGQETQYF	TGTGCCAGCAGCTTCCCACGGGGCCAAGAGACCCAGTACTTC
TRBV7-9	TRBJ2-2	16	-	-	CASSLGSGHQTGELFF	TGTGCCAGCAGCTTAGGGTCAGGGCATCAAACCGGGGAGCTGTTTTTT
TRBV30	TRBJ1-5	14	TRBD1	-	CAWSDTGGGQPQHF	TGTGCCTGGAGTGACACAGGGGGCGGTCAGCCCCAGCATTTT
TRBV7-9	TRBJ2-7	11	-	few	CASSSENEQYF	TGTGCCAGCAGCTCCGAAAACGAGCAGTACTTC
TRBV30	TRBJ2-7	15	TRBD2	few	CAWRPTSGRSYEQYF	TGTGCCTGGCGACCGACTAGCGGGAGGTCCTACGAGCAGTACTTC
TRBV7-9	TRBJ2-3	14	-	-	CASSLDGSTDTQYF	TGTGCCAGCAGCTTGGACGGTAGCACAGATACGCAGTATTTT
TRBV29-1	TRBJ2-7	15	-	-	CSVEPLTGYSYEQYF	TGCAGCGTTGAACCCCTAACAGGGTACTCCTACGAGCAGTACTTC
TRBV5-6	TRBJ2-1	15	-	-	CASSPQDWQNNEQFF	TGTGCCAGCAGCCCCCAGGACTGGCAGAACAATGAGCAGTTCTTC
TRBV6-1	TRBJ2-7	14	TRBD2	many	CASSLAGLGYEQYF	TGTGCCAGCAGTCTAGCGGGATTGGGCTACGAGCAGTACTTC
TRBV10-3	TRBJ2-1	13	-	-	CAISREGAHEQFF	TGTGCCATCAGCCGGGAGGGGGCGCATGAGCAGTTCTTC
TRBV7-9	TRBJ1-2	14	-	many	CASSLAGGYYGYTF	TGTGCCAGCAGCTTAGCGGGAGGGTACTATGGCTACACCTTC
TRBV4-1	TRBJ2-2	16	TRBD1	-	CASSQADRGNTGELFF	TGCGCCAGCAGCCAAGCAGACAGGGGGAACACCGGGGAGCTGTTTTTT
TRBV6-1	TRBJ1-5	12	-	-	CASSEHNQPQHF	TGTGCCAGCAGTGAACACAATCAGCCCCAGCATTTT
TRBV9	TRBJ1-1	15	TRBD1	few	CASSFGQGLNTEAFF	TGTGCCAGCAGCTTCGGACAGGGGCTGAACACTGAAGCTTTCTTT
TRBV12-5	TRBJ2-5	14	-	-	CASATGAPVETQYF	TGTGCTAGTGCAACGGGGGCCCCAGTGGAGACCCAGTACTTC
TRBV7-2	TRBJ2-1	12	TRBD2	-	CASESFRSGKFF	TGTGCCAGCGAAAGCTTTAGGAGCGGGAAGTTCTTC
TRBV27	TRBJ2-7	16	-	-	CASSFTFRDPPYEQYF	TGTGCCAGCAGTTTTACTTTTAGGGACCCACCCTACGAGCAGTACTTC
TRBV9	TRBJ1-1	12	-	-	CASSVSGGPAFF	TGTGCCAGCAGCGTCAGTGGCGGGCCAGCTTTCTTT
TRBV11-2	TRBJ1-4	14	-	-	CASSFGQFTEKLFF	TGTGCCAGCAGCTTCGGACAGTTCACTGAAAAACTGTTTTTT